Listed below are T cell receptor beta chains from one sample, sequenced in a study of cytomegalovirus exposure and HLA in healthy donors. Clones were sequenced by immunoSEQ multiplex PCR, and TCRdb holds only the in-frame ones, with some missing. In the table there are around 45,000 clones, around 90% of which are singletons. Sequenced material: PBMCs. Receptors were obtained from a man younger than 35 in good health and CMV-seronegative. The CDR3 runs from the conserved cysteine through the conserved F or W. Fields, in order: V gene, clone size, J gene, D gene, CDR3 DNA, CDR3 protein. A D gene is named only where the DNA matches it firmly. A clone size is listed for some rows: how often the clone was seen (once, few, many), or a class if it is expanded.

>TRBV6-1|-|TRBJ2-2|-
TGTGCCAGCAGTGTTTCTATCACCGGGGAGCTGTTTTTT
CASSVSITGELFF
>TRBV9|-|TRBJ1-1|-
TGTGCCAGCAGCGAGGATCCTAGTGAGCCTGAAGCTTTCTTT
CASSEDPSEPEAFF
>TRBV15|-|TRBJ2-2|-
TGTGCCACCAGCAGAGAAGGCTGGGTGAGGTCTTATACCACCGGGGAGCTGTTTTTT
CATSREGWVRSYTTGELFF
>TRBV5-1|-|TRBJ2-5|-
TGCGCCAGCAGCCAAGACACGGGGAAGACAGAGACCCAGTACTTC
CASSQDTGKTETQYF
>TRBV28|-|TRBJ1-4|-
TGTGCCAGCAGTCCAAGACCACACGGGGGTGAAAAACTGTTTTTT
CASSPRPHGGEKLFF
>TRBV4-3|-|TRBJ2-3|TRBD2
TGCGCCAGCAGCCAAGGATCGGGGGGTAGCACAGATACGCAGTATTTT
CASSQGSGGSTDTQYF
>TRBV27|-|TRBJ1-6|-
TGTGCCAGCAGTTTAAGCGGGGGTTGGTATAATTCACCCCTCCACTTT
CASSLSGGWYNSPLHF
>TRBV6-1|-|TRBJ1-5|-
TGTGCCAGCGGGGGGGTTCAGCCCCAGCATTTT
CASGGVQPQHF
>TRBV6-1|-|TRBJ2-1|TRBD2
TGTGCCAGCGGTGAAACGGGGACTAGCGGGAGTCTTGAGCAGTTCTTC
CASGETGTSGSLEQFF
>TRBV6-5|once|TRBJ2-3|-
TGTGCCAGCAGCCTAGGACAGCCAGATACGCAGTATTTT
CASSLGQPDTQYF
>TRBV28|few|TRBJ2-1|-
TGTGCCAGCGGCCCCGGCGGGGTTGGTGAGCAGTTCTTC
CASGPGGVGEQFF
>TRBV7-2|-|TRBJ1-2|TRBD1
TGTGCCAGCAGCTTAACCCTTACCGACAGGGGCTATGGCTACACCTTC
CASSLTLTDRGYGYTF
>TRBV5-1|-|TRBJ2-2|TRBD2
TGCGCCAGCAGCTTCATTCTAGCGGGGCCCGGGGAGCTGTTTTTT
CASSFILAGPGELFF
>TRBV2|-|TRBJ2-7|-
TGTGCCAGCAGATTAGCGGTCGGACCCCATGGCGAGCAGTACTTC
CASRLAVGPHGEQYF
>TRBV7-6|-|TRBJ2-7|-
TGTGCCAGCAGCTTAAGCCCCAGGGGTCAACCACCCTACGAGCAGTACTTC
CASSLSPRGQPPYEQYF
>TRBV27|-|TRBJ1-2|-
TGTGCCAGCAGTTTAAGGGGGATTAACTATGGCTACACCTTC
CASSLRGINYGYTF
>TRBV5-4|once|TRBJ2-5|TRBD2
TGTGCCAGCAGCGTAGCGGGGGGCCAAGAGACCCAGTACTTC
CASSVAGGQETQYF
>TRBV28|-|TRBJ2-5|TRBD1
TGTGCCAGCAGTCAGGGGGCGCTTGTGTTAGAGACCCAGTACTTC
CASSQGALVLETQYF
>TRBV19|-|TRBJ2-3|TRBD1
TGTGCCAGTAGTATAGAAGGGCCAGGGGGCGGTGCAGATACGCAGTATTTT
CASSIEGPGGGADTQYF
>TRBV11-3|-|TRBJ2-2|-
TGTGCCAGCAGCCCAACCACGGCCGGGGAGCTGTTTTTT
CASSPTTAGELFF
>TRBV6-1|-|TRBJ1-3|-
TGTGCCGCCAAGGAGGTCTCTGGAAACACCATATATTTT
CAAKEVSGNTIYF
>TRBV6-1|once|TRBJ1-5|-
TGTGCCAGCAGTGAAGTTTGGGTCGCGGGGTTGTCGAATCAGCCCCAGCATTTT
CASSEVWVAGLSNQPQHF
>TRBV6-1|-|TRBJ2-5|-
TGTGCCAGCAAGAGGAAAGCTGCGAGAGAGACCCAGTACTTC
CASKRKAARETQYF
>TRBV11-3|-|TRBJ2-5|TRBD1
TGTGCCAGCAGCCCCGGGACAGGGCCCCAAGAGACCCAGTACTTC
CASSPGTGPQETQYF
>TRBV5-1|-|TRBJ2-1|TRBD2
TGCGCCAGCAGCTTGCCTAGCGGGACCTACAATGAGCAGTTCTTC
CASSLPSGTYNEQFF